This entry features one T cell receptor beta chain sequence. Its target is unknown. Other DNA sequences of this sample code for an identical CDR3. This record belongs to a study of shared clonotypes between healthy human individuals. Study-wide findings and caveats: Shared clonotypes: approximately 5.3% naive CD4, roughly 4% naive CD8, about 2.4% memory CD4, approximately 0.4% memory CD8. Sampling used blood alone; tissue repertoires probably differ.

Researchers partitioned CD4+ cells into CD45RA+ naive and CD45RA-negative memory subsets. Some clones are missing from TCRdb's copy, which holds only in-frame ones; the method was immunoSEQ multiplex PCR. The data contain 640,000 or so clones, 72% of them singletons. CDR1 is SQVTM and CDR2 is ANQGSEA in the germline V gene. This CDR3 region has 12 residues. Trimming left V 4 bases short and J 4 bases short, with 10 bases between. This chain uses TRBV29-1 with TRBJ1-1; weak D call: TRBD1 (6 bases). Sequencing input: memory CD4+ T cells sorted from blood. The subset denotes: CD45RA-negative fraction. This receptor was obtained from a woman under 40 in good health. CDR3 sequence (DNA): TGCAGCGTTGGAGGCAGGGGCACTGAAGCTTTCTTT. This translates into CSVGGRGTEAFF.